This T cell receptor (beta chain) originates from a study of blood T cell repertoires in COVID-19 (dated by TCRdb to 2020 to 2022). With respect to the entire study: The collaborator samples originated in the United States, Italy and Spain and spanned the acute and convalescent phases of COVID-19. The material from the prospective study consisted of cDNA or gDNA derived from T cells, B-cell-depleted T cells, or PBMCs. The dataset comprised deeply sampled blood TCRbeta repertoires from subjects exposed to, actively infected with, or recovered from COVID-19. The repertoires were made available in a free public database intended to serve as a resource for research on the immune response to SARS-CoV-2. Samples came from the ongoing ImmuneRACE study (first 160 participants) plus 1,254 subjects from 6 global collaborators. A de-identified subject ID, COVID-19 status, age in years and sex were almost always included in the sample metadata. Where available, HLA class I and class II types were obtained from metadata supplied by the sample provider rather than from assay-based typing. Results and caveats for the whole study, not just this receptor: The amount of clinical and demographic metadata varied by source and participant and was provided uncurated.

The collaborating institutions used their own protocols to collect whole blood in K2EDTA tubes. For TCRbeta analysis, collaborator samples were shipped as frozen whole blood, as isolated PBMCs, or as DNA extracted from either sample type. From V the trimming removes 6 bases and from J it removes 3 bases, while the gene matches leave 7 bases of the junction unaccounted for. Reading the germline V gene gives CDR1 SQVTM and CDR2 ANQGSEA. The CDR3 runs 14 amino acids, cysteine and phenylalanine included. Left in the record is the CDR3 DNA by itself, 42 bases read in frame from the first base. The immunoSEQ Assay, a bias-controlled multiplex PCR, was used to amplify TCRbeta CDR3 regions from genomic DNA. Turning to the authors' computational methods: Nucleated cell counts per sample were estimated from amplification of reference gene primers within the assay. Sequence reads were collapsed and filtered to measure the absolute abundance of every unique TCRbeta CDR3 rearrangement. Productive Simpson clonality was computed per sample as the square root of Simpson's diversity index over productive rearrangements. In TCRdb, the immuneACCESS table is reduced to in-frame sequences with V and J assigned. These tables do not hold every clone; where another copy was compared, an unresolved V gene accounts for under half, and the others remain unexplained. V, J and clone size were drawn from that table, and D and trimming were deduced from the DNA. The sample has approximately 68,000 clones on record, around 80% of them singletons. Just under 10% of the sample is held by the ten biggest clonotypes.

As to this clone: The clone's antigen remains unknown. Nothing much larger sits one base from this clone, and base qualities are not available.

Specimen: peripheral blood. The receptor's source is a woman in her 50s with acute or convalescent COVID-19. The chain links TRBV29-1 with TRBJ1-2, with 10 middle bases fitting TRBD1. The nucleotide sequence is TGCAGCGTAGCGACCGGGACAGGGGACTATGGCTACACCTTC. Translated, this is CSVATGTGDYGYTF.